This TCR beta chain was recovered during a study of cytomegalovirus exposure and HLA in healthy donors. Study-wide findings and caveats: The TCR clusters that emerged in the first cohort tended, a later analysis found, to co-occur in the 120 or so validation repertoires.

The V and J ends lost 5 bases and 4 bases respectively, with 23 bases between them. From germline, CDR1 is SGHVS and CDR2 FNYEAQ. This CDR3 spans 17 amino acids. On this clone itself: Antigen unknown.

Generated by immunoSEQ multiplex PCR, the TCRdb table keeps only in-frame clones and is missing some. The sample lists some 150,000 clones, 85% to 90% occurring once. The source material was PBMCs. The chain carries TRBV7-6 and TRBJ1-1; D is unclear. The receptor comes from a man aged 18 to 29 in good health and CMV-seronegative. The CDR3 coding sequence is TGTGCCAGCAGCCCTGTGGTGGGAAGCGAGGGTACCACTGAAGCTTTCTTT. This translates into CASSPVVGSEGTTEAFF.